What follows are 26 T cell receptor beta chains derived from one specimen sequenced in a study of T cell responses to AZD1222 COVID-19 vaccine (dated by TCRdb to about 2021). The time point tag for this specimen amounts to: baseline before first vaccination. Libraries were made using the immunoSEQ multiplex PCR assay. The source is immuneACCESS, and TCRdb retained only in-frame sequences with V and J called. Part of the clones is not carried over; for the studies checked, unresolved V genes explain less than half of this, and the remainder is unexplained. The sample table holds about 120,000 clones, of which roughly 90% were seen once. Roughly 1.4% of the sample goes to the ten largest clones. The source was peripheral blood, collected on day 0 of AZD1222 vaccination. The source is an adult in good health.

The gene calls are TRBV27 and TRBJ2-7; 7 bases fit TRBD2. Germline V gene lookup returns CDR1 MNHEY and CDR2 SMNVEV (reference sequence). This CDR3 is 15 amino acids long. Trimming removed 3 bases from V and 3 bases from J; junction bases left unmatched: 8. This CDR3 is CASSFMGGSVYEQYF. CDR3 DNA sequence: TGTGCCAGCAGTTTTATGGGCGGGAGTGTCTACGAGCAGTACTTC.

V and J are TRBV5-5 and TRBJ1-2; the D gene is possibly TRBD1 (5 bases). Trimming shortened V by 2 bases and J by 6 bases, and 11 bases separated the two germline ends. Germline CDR1 reads SGHKS; CDR2 reads YYEKEE (reference sequence). This CDR3 has 13 amino acids. The CDR3 DNA is TGTGCCAGCAGCTTTGGACAATCGGATGGCTACACCTTC. Its protein is CASSFGQSDGYTF.

This rearrangement joins TRBV10-3 to TRBJ1-2; no firm D call. The CDR3 has 16 residues. V was trimmed by 3 bases and J by 6 bases, leaving 20 bases between them. From germline, CDR1 is ENHRY and CDR2 SYGVKD. This CDR3 reads CAISEDPYSKKDGYTF. The CDR3, as DNA: TGTGCCATCAGTGAAGACCCATACAGCAAGAAAGATGGCTACACCTTC.

This sequence joins TRBV7-2 and TRBJ2-7, with D possibly called TRBD1 or TRBD2 (5 bases each). Trimming shortened V by 6 bases and J by 6 bases, and 12 bases separated the two germline ends. Germline CDR1 reads SGHTA; CDR2 reads FQGNSA. The CDR3 has 12 residues. This CDR3 reads CASSGDGPEQYF. The CDR3 DNA is TGTGCCAGCAGTGGGGACGGGCCCGAGCAGTACTTC.

This chain connects TRBV18 to TRBJ2-2; the D is unclear. The CDR3 has 18 residues. The germline V gene encodes CDR1 KGHSH and CDR2 LQKENI. V was cut by 3 bases and J by 5 bases, with 22 bases left in between. This CDR3 is CASSPSSNFAHRTGELFF. The CDR3 DNA sequence: TGTGCCAGCTCACCCTCGTCCAATTTCGCCCATAGGACCGGGGAGCTGTTTTTT.

This clone appeared a few times. The chain combines TRBV19 with TRBJ1-6, with TRBD1 matching 8 bases. J gave up 9 bases and V 4 bases, and 20 bases lay outside the gene matches. Looked up from germline, CDR1 is LNHDA and CDR2 is SQIVND (reference sequence). This CDR3 has 19 amino acids. Written as DNA, the CDR3 is TGTGCCAGTAGTAGTATCTTTTTAGCAGGGGGCAATTCGGCTTCACCCCTCCACTTT. Translating gives CASSSIFLAGGNSASPLHF.

V usage is TRBV7-9 and J usage is TRBJ2-7, with no clear D. This CDR3 spans 12 amino acids. Germline assignment: CDR1 SEHNR and CDR2 FQNEAQ (reference sequence). Trimming removed 1 base from V and 7 bases from J, with 8 bases in between. CDR3 amino acids: CASSLVTDEQYF. CDR3 nucleotide sequence: TGTGCCAGCAGCTTAGTTACGGATGAGCAGTACTTC.

In this sample, this clone turned up a few times. V is TRBV10-1 and J is TRBJ2-1; 8 bases align to TRBD2. The V and J ends lost 2 bases and 0 bases, in that order; junction bases with no gene match: 6. Germline V gives CDR1 WNHNN, CDR2 SYGVQD (reference sequence). CDR3 length equals 17 residues. CDR3 sequence (DNA): TGCGCCAGCAGTGAGACTAGCGGATTATCCTCCTACAATGAGCAGTTCTTC. Translating gives CASSETSGLSSYNEQFF.

The V and J genes are TRBV3-1 (or the pseudogene TRBV3-2) and TRBJ2-1; 9 nucleotides align to TRBD2. The germline V gene encodes CDR1 LGHDT and CDR2 YNNKEL (reference sequence). V lost 6 bases to trimming and J lost 3 bases; unmatched junction nucleotides: 12. The length of the CDR3 is 17 residues. CDR3 residues: CASRQYIAGAGYNEQFF. CDR3 nucleotides: TGTGCCAGCAGACAATATATAGCGGGAGCAGGCTACAATGAGCAGTTCTTC.

The chain couples TRBV27 to TRBJ2-1; unclear D gene. The CDR3 has 14 residues. In germline, CDR1 is MNHEY, CDR2 SMNVEV (reference sequence). V was cut by 3 bases and J by 2 bases, with 8 bases left in between. CDR3 protein: CASSFRLAYNEQFF. The CDR3 DNA reads TGTGCCAGCAGTTTCAGGCTAGCCTACAATGAGCAGTTCTTC.

This clone was detected only a few times. The chain couples TRBV18 to TRBJ1-2; D unclear. The CDR3 contains 15 residues. Germline V gene lookup returns CDR1 KGHSH and CDR2 LQKENI. Trimming took 2 bases from V and 8 from J, leaving 18 bases between them. In DNA form, the CDR3 reads TGTGCCAGCTCACCAGGGGTAGACCAAGAGGGAGGCTACACCTTC. Residues: CASSPGVDQEGGYTF. The full variable domain, rest sourced from reference TRBV18 and TRBJ1-2, is NAGVMQNPRHLVRRRGQEARLRCSPMKGHSHVYWYRQLPEEGLKFMVYLQKENIIDESGMPKERFSAEFPKEGPSILRIQQVVRGDSAAYFCASSPGVDQEGGYTFGSGTRLTVV.

The V call is TRBV6-5, the J call TRBJ1-6; D unresolved. Germline CDR1 and CDR2: MNHEY and SVGAGI. The CDR3 extends over 13 amino acids. V shed 4 bases and J shed 7 bases, with 8 bases lying between them. This CDR3 is CASSSPANSPLHF. In nucleotides, the CDR3 is TGTGCCAGCAGTTCCCCGGCCAATTCACCCCTCCACTTT.

The genes are TRBV19 and TRBJ2-1; D not certain. Germline V CDR1 and CDR2: LNHDA, SQIVND (reference sequence). V lost 5 bases and J lost 5, with 4 bases in between. The CDR3 totals 11 residues. CDR3 amino acids: CASSEHNEQFF. DNA for the CDR3: TGTGCCAGTAGTGAACACAATGAGCAGTTCTTC.

This clone was recorded a few times. The chain combines TRBV10-1 with TRBJ2-7; D remains ambiguous. The germline gives CDR1 WNHNN, CDR2 SYGVQD (reference sequence). Trimming left V 3 bases short and J 4 bases short, with 13 bases between. The CDR3 length is 14 residues. CDR3 loop: CASSENNKIYEQYF. Here the CDR3 DNA reads TGCGCCAGCAGTGAAAATAATAAGATTTACGAGCAGTACTTC.

V is TRBV5-8 and J is TRBJ2-7; D gene uncertain. The germline CDR1 and CDR2 sequences are SGHTS and YDEGEE. Trimming removed 5 bases from V and 3 bases from J, with 12 bases in between. The CDR3 runs 13 residues. CDR3 in amino acids: CASRPFLVYEQYF. The CDR3 bases are TGTGCCAGCAGGCCCTTTTTGGTCTACGAGCAGTACTTC.

The rearrangement joins TRBV7-2 to TRBJ2-7; 9 bases line up with TRBD2. This CDR3 is built from 17 residues. The trim removed 2 bases at V and 4 bases at J, leaving 12 bases unmatched. CDR1 SGHTA and CDR2 FQGNSA come from the germline V gene. The CDR3 spells CASSLLEDFAGGYEQYF. CDR3 in DNA: TGTGCCAGCAGCTTATTGGAAGATTTCGCGGGAGGGTACGAGCAGTACTTC.

The chain uses TRBV2 and TRBJ2-4; D might be TRBD2 (6 bases). Per germline, CDR1 SNHLY and CDR2 FYNNEI. This CDR3 contains 13 residues. V was pared by 5 bases and J by 6 bases, with 11 bases between. The CDR3 region has the DNA TGTGCCAGCAGTAGGGGAGCGGGAAACATTCAGTACTTC. Protein sequence: CASSRGAGNIQYF.

On this clone: The germline gene is not matched at one end of the junction; a read error may be the cause. Here the CDR3 DNA reads TGTGCCGGCAGTGAAGAAACTAGCAGCACAGATACGCAGTATTTT. It specifies CAGSEETSSTDTQYF. The V and J genes are TRBV6-1 and TRBJ2-3; perhaps TRBD2 as D (6 bases). There are 15 residues in the CDR3. Per germline, CDR1 MNHNS and CDR2 SASEGT.

V usage is TRBV6-5 and J usage is TRBJ2-6; D is undetermined. There are 13 residues in the CDR3. Trimming pared 4 bases from V and 6 bases from J, leaving 7 bases between. Germline V CDR1 and CDR2: MNHEY, SVGAGI. CDR3 DNA: TGTGCCAGCAGTTCCACCGCGGCCAACGTCCTGACTTTC. It codes for CASSSTAANVLTF.

The gene calls are TRBV6-5 and TRBJ2-1; 11 bases fit TRBD2. The CDR3 is 15 residues long. V lost 2 bases to trimming and J lost 3 bases; unmatched junction nucleotides: 0. The V gene's germline CDR1 is MNHEY and CDR2 SVGAGI. The CDR3 DNA reads TGTGCCAGCAGTTACGGGACTAGCGGCTACAATGAGCAGTTCTTC. Translating it yields CASSYGTSGYNEQFF.

The CDR3 is CASSFPGVEQYF. The CDR3 DNA reads TGTGCCAGCAGTTTTCCAGGGGTCGAGCAGTACTTC. The rearrangement uses TRBV28 and TRBJ2-7; the D gene is possibly TRBD1 (6 bases). Germline V CDR1 and CDR2: MDHEN, SYDVKM. V was pared by 3 bases and J by 6 bases, with 9 bases between. This CDR3 region has 12 residues.

V and J are TRBV2 and TRBJ2-2; D perhaps matches TRBD1 (6 bases). The CDR3 runs to 14 residues. In germline, CDR1 is SNHLY, CDR2 FYNNEI. V lost 7 bases to trimming and J lost 5 bases, with 14 bases between them. CDR3 DNA sequence: TGTGCCAGCAAACAAGACAGGAGGACCGGGGAGCTGTTTTTT. Amino acids: CASKQDRRTGELFF.

This chain links TRBV6-5 with TRBJ1-2; D gene unclear. Germline values: CDR1 MNHEY, CDR2 SVGAGI. The CDR3 contains 14 residues. Deletions cut 0 bases from V and 8 bases from J, with 13 bases between. CDR3 sequence (DNA): TGTGCCAGCAGTTACTCGGAACTTCGTCTCGGCTACACCTTC. Protein sequence: CASSYSELRLGYTF.

This clone was observed a single time. The chain uses TRBV19 and TRBJ2-1, with D hard to call. The CDR3 has 14 residues. The germline V and J ends were trimmed by 3 bases and 4 bases, with 10 bases remaining between them. Germline CDR1 LNHDA, CDR2 SQIVND (reference sequence). CDR3 sequence reads: CASSIGSSYNEQFF. The CDR3 coding sequence is TGTGCCAGTAGTATCGGGTCTTCTTACAATGAGCAGTTCTTC. Full variable domain (outside the CDR3, taken from reference TRBV19 and TRBJ2-1): DGGITQSPKYLFRKEGQNVTLSCEQNLNHDAMYWYRQDPGQGLRLIYYSQIVNDFQKGDIAEGYSVSREKKESFPLTVTSAQKNPTAFYLCASSIGSSYNEQFFGPGTRLTVL.

This chain connects TRBV28 to TRBJ1-1, with D unclear. The CDR3 has 13 amino acids. CDR1 and CDR2 (germline): MDHEN, SYDVKM. Trimming stripped 1 base from V and 1 base from J, with 4 bases between. The DNA of the CDR3 is TGTGCCAGCAGTTTATCACAGAACACTGAAGCTTTCTTT. Amino acid sequence: CASSLSQNTEAFF.

The chain combines TRBV11-3 with TRBJ1-1; no firm D call. Trimming took 1 base from V and 0 from J, leaving 3 bases between them. Germline assignment: CDR1 SGHNT and CDR2 YENEEA. The CDR3 sequence is 13 residues long. The CDR3 region is CASSLGVNTEAFF. In nucleotides, the CDR3 is TGTGCCAGCAGCTTAGGGGTGAACACTGAAGCTTTCTTT.